This TCR beta chain appears in the sequencing data of a study of T-cell reconstitution after alpha-beta-depleted transplantation in children. Unique molecular identifiers were incorporated into the prepared TCRbeta library. TCRdb reprocessed the PCR reads with MiXCR, giving one entry per CDR3 protein. The table has hundreds of thousands of distinct CDR3 sequences, around a sixth seen once; the top ten hold about 41%. Between the trimmed V and J ends, which lost 5 bases and 6 bases, there was a span of 13 bases. Germline V gene sequence: CDR1 SGHVS, CDR2 FQNEAQ. The CDR3 has 14 residues. Findings of the study overall: Two months or so post-transplant, alpha-beta T cells reportedly derived from several hundred expanded graft clones.

Regarding this clonotype: Its antigen is as yet unknown.

The clonotype originates from a male patient aged 2 to 9 who had a stem cell transplant for acute lymphoblastic leukemia, so the T cells may come from the graft donor. The chain uses TRBV7-8 and TRBJ2-2; no definite D call. The sequenced sample was PBMCs, mostly from graft donor cells, obtained 360 days after TCRalphabeta/CD19-depleted stem cell transplant. CDR3 sequence: CASSPLRVPGELFF. In DNA form, the CDR3 reads TGTGCCAGCAGCCCTTTGAGAGTCCCCGGGGAGCTGTTTTTT.